This T cell receptor (beta chain) was sequenced during a study of blood T cell repertoires in COVID-19. Original processing methods: The authors estimated nucleated cell counts from reference gene primer amplification. Some clones are missing from TCRdb's copy, which holds only in-frame ones; the method was immunoSEQ multiplex PCR. That table furnishes V, J and clone size, whereas the DNA furnished D and trimming. This repertoire shows some 43,000 clones, about four fifths found once; its top ten account for 35% to 45%. The CDR3 is 16 residues long. The germline V gene encodes CDR1 SGHDN and CDR2 FVKESK. The ends were cut back, 0 bases at V and 0 bases at J, with 9 bases in the middle.

This TCR was sampled from a man in his forties or fifties with active or convalescent COVID-19. The gene calls are TRBV14 and TRBJ1-3, with D possibly being TRBD1 (6 bases). The sequenced material came from peripheral blood. Here the CDR3 DNA reads TGTGCCAGCAGCCAAGATACAGGGCGCTCTGGAAACACCATATATTTT. It codes for CASSQDTGRSGNTIYF.